The 4 T cell receptor beta chains presented below share a single source sample, sequenced in a study of Graves' ophthalmopathy and Graves' hyperthyroidism. Amplification of the TCR beta CDR3 regions used RNA transcripts (as template). Investigators did first-round RT-PCR with HTBI primers, then second-round multiplex PCR. Each CDR3 protein gets one entry after TCRdb re-called the multiplex PCR reads with MiXCR. Of 150,000 to 200,000 distinct CDR3 sequences in the sample, around two fifths were seen once. Sequencing input: peripheral blood. These receptor sequences come from a man aged 25-40 years with Graves' ophthalmopathy.

Ten or more counts support this clonotype. The rearrangement joins TRBV6-5 to TRBJ1-5, with D perhaps TRBD1 (5 bases). The CDR3 sequence is 16 residues long. Trimming took 5 bases from V and 0 from J, leaving 14 bases between them. CDR1 is MNHEY, CDR2 SVGAGI, per germline. The CDR3 loop reads CASSPQGLDSNQPQHF. The CDR3, as DNA: TGTGCCAGCAGTCCTCAGGGACTAGATAGCAATCAGCCCCAGCATTTT.

The V gene is TRBV6-5, the J gene TRBJ1-6; 8 nucleotides match TRBD1. Germline-derived CDR1 and CDR2 are MNHEY and SVGAGI. J was trimmed by 7 bases and V by 5 bases; bases with no gene match: 4. The CDR3 spans 14 residues. The DNA for the CDR3 is TGTGCCAGCAGTAACCGGGACAGGAATTCACCCCTCCACTTT. Encoded protein: CASSNRDRNSPLHF.

This clonotype was counted many times. The chain has TRBV7-3 and TRBJ1-1, with D maybe TRBD1 (5 bases). The CDR3 totals 14 residues. The V gene lost 5 bases and the J gene lost 4 bases, with 14 bases spanning the gap. Germline lookup yields CDR1 SGHTA and CDR2 FQGTGA. The CDR3 nucleotides are TGTGCCAGCAGCACAAGGGGTTCGGGCACTGAAGCTTTCTTT. Residues: CASSTRGSGTEAFF.

The chain joins TRBV6-2 or TRBV6-3 to TRBJ1-1, with a possible D match to TRBD1 (5 bases). This CDR3 is 18 amino acids long. In germline, CDR1 is MNHEY, CDR2 SVGEGT. V dropped 4 bases and J dropped 4 bases, with 25 bases sitting between them. The CDR3 coding sequence is TGTGCCAGCAGTTCCAGCCTATTCTTCAGGGATGTGAGCACTGAAGCTTTCTTT. Translating it yields CASSSSLFFRDVSTEAFF.